A single sample gave rise to the 7 T cell receptor beta chains below, sequenced in a study of T-cell reconstitution after alpha-beta-depleted transplantation in children. Library preparation (for TCRbeta) was performed with unique molecular identifiers. TCRdb itself ran the PCR reads through MiXCR, one entry per CDR3 protein. The profile shows under 850,000 distinct CDR3 sequences, around 12% of them singletons. The sample here was PBMCs, taken before TCRalphabeta/CD19-depleted stem cell transplant. Receptor source: a girl under 10 years old with congenital amegakaryocytic thrombocytopenia, due to receive a stem cell transplant.

This clonotype turned up a few times. V is TRBV19 and J is TRBJ2-3; 11 bases agree with TRBD2. Germline CDR1 reads LNHDA; CDR2 reads SQIVND (reference sequence). The V gene end was trimmed by 3 bases and the J gene end by 5 bases; junction bases not matched to a gene: 4. The CDR3 has 15 amino acids. The CDR3 nucleotides are TGTGCCAGTAGTATTCTAGCGGGAGGAGGAGATACGCAGTATTTT. The encoded protein is CASSILAGGGDTQYF. Variable domain in full (rest from reference TRBV19 and TRBJ2-3): DGGITQSPKYLFRKEGQNVTLSCEQNLNHDAMYWYRQDPGQGLRLIYYSQIVNDFQKGDIAEGYSVSREKKESFPLTVTSAQKNPTAFYLCASSILAGGGDTQYFGPGTRLTVL.

This clonotype was detected ten times or more. CDR3 protein: CAISEQGENEQFF. The CDR3 DNA reads TGTGCCATCAGTGAACAAGGGGAGAATGAGCAGTTCTTC. The chain uses TRBV10-3 and TRBJ2-1; D tentatively fits TRBD1 or TRBD2 (5 bases each). CDR1 ENHRY and CDR2 SYGVKD come from the germline V gene. This CDR3 comprises 13 residues. V was trimmed by 3 bases and J by 7 bases, leaving 10 bases between them.

This clonotype appeared many times. The V gene is TRBV10-3, the J gene TRBJ2-3; a possible D gene is TRBD2 (7 bases). There are 15 residues in the CDR3. Trimming removed 3 bases at V and 2 bases at J, with 12 bases between. Germline V gene data show CDR1 as ENHRY and CDR2 as SYGVKD. CDR3 nucleotide sequence: TGTGCCATCAGTGATGGGGGGGCGGTCACAGATACGCAGTATTTT. It translates to CAISDGGAVTDTQYF.

Ten or more counts support this clonotype. The genes are TRBV12-3 or TRBV12-4 and TRBJ2-2; TRBD2 matches 7 bases. The CDR3 spans 14 residues. Trimming removed 2 bases from V and 3 bases from J; junction bases left unmatched: 0. The CDR3 protein is CASSLLADTGELFF. The CDR3 nucleotides read TGTGCCAGCAGTTTACTAGCGGACACCGGGGAGCTGTTTTTT.

This clonotype has at least ten counts. V is TRBV5-1 and J is TRBJ1-2, with D hard to call. V was shortened by 0 bases and J by 4 bases, with 10 bases between the two germline ends. Germline CDR1 SGHRS, CDR2 YFSETQ. The CDR3 totals 14 residues. The CDR3 is CASSLGVGFYGYTF. The CDR3 DNA sequence: TGCGCCAGCAGCTTGGGTGTCGGCTTCTATGGCTACACCTTC.

This clonotype appeared a few times. The chain employs TRBV10-3 and TRBJ2-6, with a possible D match to TRBD2 (6 bases). CDR3 length equals 18 residues. The germline V gene has CDR1 ENHRY and CDR2 SYGVKD. The ends were cut back, 0 bases at V and 2 bases at J, with 14 bases in the middle. CDR3 in amino acids: CAISESVGGTAGANVLTF. The CDR3 DNA sequence: TGTGCCATCAGTGAGTCGGTTGGGGGGACGGCTGGGGCCAACGTCCTGACTTTC.

This clonotype was seen at least ten times. The chain is built from TRBV7-3 and TRBJ2-5, with 7 bases that match TRBD1. Unmatched junction bases numbered 7, after V lost 5 bases and J lost 4 bases. This CDR3 contains 14 residues. Germline-derived CDR1 and CDR2 are SGHTA and FQGTGA. CDR3 protein: CASSPGQVPETQYF. DNA of the CDR3: TGTGCCAGCAGCCCTGGACAGGTACCAGAGACCCAGTACTTC.